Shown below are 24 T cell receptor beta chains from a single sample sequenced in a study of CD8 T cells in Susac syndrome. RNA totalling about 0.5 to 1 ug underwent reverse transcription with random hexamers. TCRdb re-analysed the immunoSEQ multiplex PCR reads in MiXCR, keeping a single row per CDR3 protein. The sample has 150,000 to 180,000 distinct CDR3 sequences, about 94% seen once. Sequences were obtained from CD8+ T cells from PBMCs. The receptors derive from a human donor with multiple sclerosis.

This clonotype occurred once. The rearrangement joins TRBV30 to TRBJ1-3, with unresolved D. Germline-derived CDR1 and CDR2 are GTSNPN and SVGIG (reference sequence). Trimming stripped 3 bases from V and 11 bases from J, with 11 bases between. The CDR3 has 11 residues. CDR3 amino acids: CAWRFELAIYF. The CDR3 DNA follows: TGTGCCTGGAGATTTGAGCTCGCCATATATTTT.

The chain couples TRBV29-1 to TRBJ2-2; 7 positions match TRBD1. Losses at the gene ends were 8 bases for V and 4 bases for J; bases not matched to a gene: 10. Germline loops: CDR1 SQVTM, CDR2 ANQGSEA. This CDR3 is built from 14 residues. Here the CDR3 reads CSIRDRGATGELFF. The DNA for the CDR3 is TGCAGCATAAGGGACAGAGGGGCCACCGGGGAGCTGTTTTTT.

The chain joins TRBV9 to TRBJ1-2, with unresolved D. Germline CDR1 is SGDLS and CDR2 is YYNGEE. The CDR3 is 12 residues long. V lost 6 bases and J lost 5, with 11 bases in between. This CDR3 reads CASTAGKYGYTF. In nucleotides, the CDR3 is TGTGCCAGCACTGCGGGGAAGTATGGCTACACCTTC.

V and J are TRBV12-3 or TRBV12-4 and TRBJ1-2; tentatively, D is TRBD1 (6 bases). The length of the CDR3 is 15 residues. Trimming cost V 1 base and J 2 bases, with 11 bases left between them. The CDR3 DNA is TGTGCCAGCAGTTTAGGGGGGGGCTTAAACTATGGCTACACCTTC. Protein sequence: CASSLGGGLNYGYTF.

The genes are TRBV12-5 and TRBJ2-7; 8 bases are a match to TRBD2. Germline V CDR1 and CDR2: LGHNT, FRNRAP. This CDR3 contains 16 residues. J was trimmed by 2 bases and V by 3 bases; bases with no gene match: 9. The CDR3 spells CASGFHYLGLAYEQYF. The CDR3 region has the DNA TGTGCTAGTGGTTTCCATTACCTGGGACTAGCCTACGAGCAGTACTTC.

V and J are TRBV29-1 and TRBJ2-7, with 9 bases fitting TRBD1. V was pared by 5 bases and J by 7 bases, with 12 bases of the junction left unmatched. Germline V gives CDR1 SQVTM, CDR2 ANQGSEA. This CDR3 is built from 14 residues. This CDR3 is CSVYWTGVSGEQYF. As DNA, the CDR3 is TGCAGCGTTTACTGGACAGGGGTTTCGGGTGAGCAGTACTTC.

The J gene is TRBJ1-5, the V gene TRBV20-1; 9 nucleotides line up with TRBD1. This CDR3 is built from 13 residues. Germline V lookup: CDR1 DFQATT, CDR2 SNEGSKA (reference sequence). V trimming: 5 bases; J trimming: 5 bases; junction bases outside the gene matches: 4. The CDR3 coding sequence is TGCAGTGCTTCCCGGGACAGGGATCAGCCCCAGCATTTT. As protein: CSASRDRDQPQHF.

The CDR3 nucleotides read TGTGCCAGCAGCCCAGGGACTGTCCAAGAGACCCAGTACTTC. Translating it yields CASSPGTVQETQYF. The chain is built from TRBV7-3 and TRBJ2-5; tentatively, D is TRBD2 (6 bases). This CDR3 is 14 amino acids long. Germline V gene sequence: CDR1 SGHTA, CDR2 FQGTGA. Trimming shortened V by 5 bases and J by 1 base, and 11 bases separated the two germline ends. The full variable domain, in which reference TRBV7-3 and TRBJ2-5 provide the parts outside the CDR3, is GAGVSQTPSNKVTEKGKYVELRCDPISGHTALYWYRQSLGQGPEFLIYFQGTGAADDSGLPNDRFFAVRPEGSVSTLKIQRTERGDSAVYLCASSPGTVQETQYFGPGTRLLVL.

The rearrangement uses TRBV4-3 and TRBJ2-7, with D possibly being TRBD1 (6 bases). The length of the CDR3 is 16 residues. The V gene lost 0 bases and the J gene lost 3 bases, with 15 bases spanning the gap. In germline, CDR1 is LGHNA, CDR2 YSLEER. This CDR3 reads CASSQEGTEQGYEQYF. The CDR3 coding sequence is TGCGCCAGCAGCCAAGAGGGAACGGAACAGGGCTACGAGCAGTACTTC.

The CDR3 sequence: CASAPNYGYTF. DNA of the CDR3: TGTGCCAGCGCACCTAACTATGGCTACACCTTC. V usage is TRBV2 and J usage is TRBJ1-2; unclear D gene. Germline V gene sequence: CDR1 SNHLY, CDR2 FYNNEI. Between the trimmed V and J ends, which lost 8 bases and 0 bases, there was a span of 4 bases. The CDR3 is 11 amino acids.

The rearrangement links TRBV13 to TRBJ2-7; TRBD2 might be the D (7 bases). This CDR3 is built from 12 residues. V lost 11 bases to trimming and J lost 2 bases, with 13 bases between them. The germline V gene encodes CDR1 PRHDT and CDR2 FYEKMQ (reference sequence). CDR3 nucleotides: TGTGCCTGCGGGCGGGGGCCCTACGAGCAGTACTTC. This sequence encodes CACGRGPYEQYF.

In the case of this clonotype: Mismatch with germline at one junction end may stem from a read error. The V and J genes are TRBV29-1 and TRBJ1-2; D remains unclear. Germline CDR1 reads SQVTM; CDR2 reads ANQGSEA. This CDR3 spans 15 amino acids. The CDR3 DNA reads TGCGGCGTTGAAGTCCGTGTCGATTCCAGATATGGCTACACCTTC. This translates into CGVEVRVDSRYGYTF.

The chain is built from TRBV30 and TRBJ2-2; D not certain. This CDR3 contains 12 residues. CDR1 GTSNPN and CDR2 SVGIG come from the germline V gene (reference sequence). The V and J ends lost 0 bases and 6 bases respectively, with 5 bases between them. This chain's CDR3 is CAWSVRAGELFF. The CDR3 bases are TGTGCCTGGAGTGTACGGGCCGGGGAGCTGTTTTTT.

The CDR3 protein is CASSWRQALSSGANVLTF. For the CDR3, the DNA is TGTGCCAGCAGTTGGAGACAGGCTCTGAGCTCTGGGGCCAACGTCCTGACTTTC. The rearrangement links TRBV12-3 or TRBV12-4 to TRBJ2-6; the D gene is possibly TRBD1 (6 bases). The length of the CDR3 is 18 residues. V lost 4 bases to trimming and J lost 0 bases, with 16 bases between them.

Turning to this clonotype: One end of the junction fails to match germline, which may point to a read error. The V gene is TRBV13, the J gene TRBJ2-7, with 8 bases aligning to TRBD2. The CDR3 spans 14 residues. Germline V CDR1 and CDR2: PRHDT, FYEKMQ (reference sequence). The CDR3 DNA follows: TGTGCCAGCAACTTAGGGCGGGGGGTCGACGAGCAGTACTTC. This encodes CASNLGRGVDEQYF.

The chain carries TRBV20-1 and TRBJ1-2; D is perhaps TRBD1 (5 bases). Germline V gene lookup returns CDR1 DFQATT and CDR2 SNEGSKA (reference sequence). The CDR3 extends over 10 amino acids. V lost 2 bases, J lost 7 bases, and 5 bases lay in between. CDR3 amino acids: CSARQGGYTF. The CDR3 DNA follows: TGCAGTGCTAGACAGGGTGGCTACACCTTC.

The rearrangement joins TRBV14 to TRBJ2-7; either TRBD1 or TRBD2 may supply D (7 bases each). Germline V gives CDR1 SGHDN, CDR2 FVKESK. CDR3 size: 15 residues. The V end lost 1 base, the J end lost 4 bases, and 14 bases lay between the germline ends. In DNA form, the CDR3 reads TGTGCCAGCAGCCAAGTGGGAGGGGGCAGGTACGAGCAGTACTTC. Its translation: CASSQVGGGRYEQYF.

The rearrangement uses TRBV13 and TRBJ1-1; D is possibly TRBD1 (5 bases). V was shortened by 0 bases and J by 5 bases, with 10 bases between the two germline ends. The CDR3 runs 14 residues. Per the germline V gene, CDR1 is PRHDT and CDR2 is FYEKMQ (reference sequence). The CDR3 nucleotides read TGTGCCAGCAGCTTAGGAGGGGTAGGGACTGAAGCTTTCTTT. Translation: CASSLGGVGTEAFF.

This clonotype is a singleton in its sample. The CDR3 DNA follows: TGTGCCACCAGTGATTTAGCAGAGCTAAACACCGGGGAGCTGTTTTTT. It translates to CATSDLAELNTGELFF. This sequence joins TRBV24-1 and TRBJ2-2; D gene ambiguous. Looked up from germline, CDR1 is KGHDR and CDR2 is SFDVKD. V shed 1 base and J shed 2 bases, with 10 bases lying between them. The CDR3 spans 16 residues.

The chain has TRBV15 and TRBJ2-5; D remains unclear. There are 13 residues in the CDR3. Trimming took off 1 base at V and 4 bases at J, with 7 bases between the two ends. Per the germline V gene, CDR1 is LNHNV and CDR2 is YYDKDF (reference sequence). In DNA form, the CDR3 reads TGTGCCACCAGCAGAGGACCTGGAGAGACCCAGTACTTC. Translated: CATSRGPGETQYF.

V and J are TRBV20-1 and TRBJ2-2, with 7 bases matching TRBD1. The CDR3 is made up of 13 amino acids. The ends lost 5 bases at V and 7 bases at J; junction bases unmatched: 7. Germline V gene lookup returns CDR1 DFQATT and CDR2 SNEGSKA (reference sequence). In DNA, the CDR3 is TGCAGTGCTCTGGACAGGAGCAACGGGGAGCTGTTTTTT. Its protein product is CSALDRSNGELFF.

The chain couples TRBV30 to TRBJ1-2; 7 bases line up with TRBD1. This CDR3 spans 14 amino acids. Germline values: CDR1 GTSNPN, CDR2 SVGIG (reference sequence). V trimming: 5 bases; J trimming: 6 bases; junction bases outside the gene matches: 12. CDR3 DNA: TGTGCCTGGGAGGCCAGGGGGTGGTCAGATGGCTACACCTTC. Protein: CAWEARGWSDGYTF. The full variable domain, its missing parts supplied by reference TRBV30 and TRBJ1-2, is SQTIHQWPATLVQPVGSPLSLECTVEGTSNPNLYWYRQAAGRGLQLLFYSVGIGQISSEVPQNLSASRPQDRQFILSSKKLLLSDSGFYLCAWEARGWSDGYTFGSGTRLTVV.

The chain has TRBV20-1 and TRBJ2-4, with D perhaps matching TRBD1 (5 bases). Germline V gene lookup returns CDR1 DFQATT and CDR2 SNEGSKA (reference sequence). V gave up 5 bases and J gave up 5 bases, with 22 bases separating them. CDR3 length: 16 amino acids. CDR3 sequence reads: CSARRVPVLQQNIQYF. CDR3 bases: TGCAGTGCTCGCAGGGTGCCTGTCCTACAGCAAAACATTCAGTACTTC.

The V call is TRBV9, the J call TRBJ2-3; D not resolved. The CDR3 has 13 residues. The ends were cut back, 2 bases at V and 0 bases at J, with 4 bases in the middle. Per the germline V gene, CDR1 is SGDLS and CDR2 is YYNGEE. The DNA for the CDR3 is TGTGCCAGCAGCGTGGGCAGCACAGATACGCAGTATTTT. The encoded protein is CASSVGSTDTQYF.